One sample yielded the 26 T cell receptor beta chains listed below, sequenced in a study of shared clonotypes between healthy human individuals. Naive CD8 cells lacked CD45RO, underwent positive selection for CCR7 and left out terminally differentiated effector memory CD45RA+ cells. Produced via immunoSEQ multiplex PCR; TCRdb's table is partial and in-frame only. This sample has roughly 2.1 million clones, with about 92% found just once. Sequencing was performed on naive CD8+ T cells from PBMCs. Every receptor here comes from a man aged 18 to 30 in good health. Some clones in this sample may be carry-over from other donors' samples.

The chain is built from TRBV28 and TRBJ1-1, with D hard to call. This CDR3 is 12 amino acids long. Trimming shortened V by 3 bases and J by 5 bases, and 7 bases separated the two germline ends. Germline CDR1 reads MDHEN; CDR2 reads SYDVKM. DNA of the CDR3: TGTGCCAGCAGTTTGGAGTTTACTGAAGCTTTCTTT. Translation gives CASSLEFTEAFF.

This chain connects TRBV2 to TRBJ1-2; TRBD1 is a possible D gene (6 bases). This CDR3 contains 14 residues. V dropped 1 base and J dropped 4 bases, with 10 bases sitting between them. Germline lookup yields CDR1 SNHLY and CDR2 FYNNEI. Written as DNA, the CDR3 is TGTGCCAGCAGTGAAGGTCCAGGGGTCTATGGCTACACCTTC. Its protein product is CASSEGPGVYGYTF.

The J gene is TRBJ2-5, the V gene TRBV6-1; no clear D. Deletions cut 5 bases from V and 5 bases from J, with 18 bases between. The CDR3 has 15 amino acids. Germline V gene lookup returns CDR1 MNHNS and CDR2 SASEGT. The chain's CDR3 is CASSRYIQEGETQYF. The CDR3 DNA is TGTGCCAGCAGTCGCTATATTCAAGAAGGGGAGACCCAGTACTTC.

In regard to this clone: Distinct nucleotide sequences in the sample also encode this CDR3. V gene TRBV27 combines with J gene TRBJ1-1; D is perhaps TRBD1 (5 bases). V was shortened by 5 bases and J by 4 bases, with 11 bases between the two germline ends. The CDR3 has 13 residues. Germline V gene lookup returns CDR1 MNHEY and CDR2 SMNVEV (reference sequence). The CDR3 coding sequence is TGTGCCAGCAGTCCCCAGGGACCCACTGAAGCTTTCTTT. This translates into CASSPQGPTEAFF.

V and J are TRBV5-4 and TRBJ2-7, with D maybe TRBD1 (6 bases). V was trimmed by 6 bases and J by 4 bases, leaving 14 bases between them. The CDR3 loop spans 13 amino acids. Germline V gene data show CDR1 as SGHNT and CDR2 as YYREEE (reference sequence). CDR3 sequence reads: CASNQDRGYEQYF. The CDR3 DNA reads TGTGCCAGCAACCAGGACAGAGGGTACGAGCAGTACTTC.

This rearrangement joins TRBV30 to TRBJ1-1; D not certain. V lost 3 bases, J lost 7 bases, and 15 bases lay in between. The germline CDR1 and CDR2 sequences are GTSNPN and SVGIG (reference sequence). The CDR3 spans 13 residues. CDR3 residues: CAWSHGPRDEAFF. The CDR3 DNA reads TGTGCCTGGAGCCACGGGCCCCGGGATGAAGCTTTCTTT.

This chain connects TRBV4-2 to TRBJ2-7; the match to TRBD1 covers 8 bases. J lost 6 bases, V lost 0 bases, and 7 bases had no gene match. CDR1 is LGHNA, CDR2 YNFKEQ, per germline. The CDR3 totals 15 residues. CDR3 DNA: TGTGCCAGCAGCCAAGAACAGGGGGAGGCGGGCGAGCAGTACTTC. It specifies CASSQEQGEAGEQYF.

The J gene is TRBJ1-1, the V gene TRBV7-9; tentative D call: TRBD1 (5 bases). The CDR3 consists of 14 residues. Trimming left V 5 bases short and J 3 bases short, with 13 bases between. Germline CDR1 reads SEHNR; CDR2 reads FQNEAQ (reference sequence). The DNA for the CDR3 is TGTGCCAGCAGCCCGTTAATGGGGGACACTGAAGCTTTCTTT. It encodes CASSPLMGDTEAFF.

The chain recombines TRBV7-8 with TRBJ1-5; D unclear. The CDR3 totals 15 residues. Deletions cut 4 bases from V and 0 bases from J, with 10 bases between. Germline loops: CDR1 SGHVS, CDR2 FQNEAQ. The chain's CDR3 is CASSSRLSSNQPQHF. The CDR3 nucleotides read TGTGCCAGCAGCTCCCGCCTTAGTAGCAATCAGCCCCAGCATTTT.

The rearrangement joins TRBV4-3 to TRBJ1-1, with 8 bases that match TRBD1. This CDR3 has 15 amino acids. CDR1 LGHNA and CDR2 YSLEER come from the germline V gene. V lost 1 base and J lost 1; bases outside the gene matches: 2. DNA of the CDR3: TGCGCCAGCAGCCAAGCAGACAGGGGGAACACTGAAGCTTTCTTT. It is translated as CASSQADRGNTEAFF.

To note about this clone: Additional DNA sequences in this sample encode the identical CDR3. The chain is built from TRBV5-1 and TRBJ2-7; 8 nucleotides align to TRBD1. The V and J ends lost 4 bases and 0 bases, in that order; junction bases with no gene match: 6. The CDR3 consists of 15 residues. Looked up from germline, CDR1 is SGHRS and CDR2 is YFSETQ. CDR3 sequence reads: CASSPGTGLSYEQYF. The DNA of the CDR3 is TGCGCCAGCAGCCCCGGGACAGGCCTCTCCTACGAGCAGTACTTC. Full variable domain (remainder filled in from reference TRBV5-1 and TRBJ2-7): KAGVTQTPRYLIKTRGQQVTLSCSPISGHRSVSWYQQTPGQGLQFLFEYFSETQRNKGNFPGRFSGRQFSNSRSEMNVSTLELGDSALYLCASSPGTGLSYEQYFGPGTRLTVT.

J is TRBJ2-5 and V is TRBV4-1; 9 bases fit TRBD2. V dropped 4 bases and J dropped 1; count of bases not matched to a gene: 16. Germline V gene data show CDR1 as MGHRA and CDR2 as YSYEKL. This CDR3 has 19 residues. CDR3 region: CASSPSGGRALFTQETQYF. As DNA, the CDR3 is TGCGCCAGCAGCCCCTCCGGCGGGAGGGCGCTATTTACCCAAGAGACCCAGTACTTC.

The rearrangement uses TRBV2 and TRBJ1-5; D perhaps matches TRBD1 (6 bases). This CDR3 is 16 amino acids long. CDR1 and CDR2 from the germline V gene are SNHLY and FYNNEI. V dropped 2 bases and J dropped 7 bases, with 18 bases sitting between them. CDR3 coding DNA: TGTGCCAGCAGTGAAAACCCCCACAGGGCAGGGCAGCCCCAGCATTTT. Amino acids: CASSENPHRAGQPQHF.

The rearrangement uses TRBV29-1 and TRBJ2-7; D may correspond to TRBD1 or TRBD2 (5 bases each). The CDR3 totals 15 residues. Trimming pared 2 bases from V and 4 bases from J, leaving 18 bases between. CDR1 and CDR2 (germline): SQVTM, ANQGSEA. In DNA form, the CDR3 reads TGCAGCGTTGAATTTGGGGGAACGGTGAGATACGAGCAGTACTTC. Its translation is CSVEFGGTVRYEQYF.

The rearrangement uses TRBV5-6 and TRBJ2-7; D is unresolved. The CDR3 is made up of 12 amino acids. CDR1 is SGHDT and CDR2 is YYEEEE in the germline V gene. Trimming cost V 4 bases and J 0 bases, with 5 bases left between them. The CDR3 here is CASSLISYEQYF. The CDR3 nucleotides are TGTGCCAGCAGCCTTATCTCCTACGAGCAGTACTTC.

The J gene is TRBJ2-7, the V gene TRBV2; D gene unclear. With 4 bases removed from V and 3 bases from J, the gap between germline ends came to 10 bases. Per the germline V gene, CDR1 is SNHLY and CDR2 is FYNNEI. This CDR3 comprises 13 residues. Here the CDR3 DNA reads TGTGCCAGCAGTGGCCCGGACGGCTACGAGCAGTACTTC. Translation: CASSGPDGYEQYF.

The CDR3 DNA sequence: TGCGCCAGCAGTGAGTCCATCAGAAGCGAGCAGTACTTC. Translating it yields CASSESIRSEQYF. V is TRBV10-1 and J is TRBJ2-7; no firm D call. CDR1 and CDR2 from the germline V gene are WNHNN and SYGVQD (reference sequence). V lost 0 bases and J lost 6, with 9 bases in between. The CDR3 runs 13 residues.

CDR3 DNA: TGTGCCACCAAGGGCGAGGGCGCCTACGAGCAGTACTTC. Residues: CATKGEGAYEQYF. The chain recombines TRBV15 with TRBJ2-7; TRBD2 might be the D (5 bases). Trimming shortened V by 7 bases and J by 2 bases, and 12 bases separated the two germline ends. CDR3 length: 13 residues. CDR1 LNHNV and CDR2 YYDKDF come from the germline V gene (reference sequence).

This chain connects TRBV6-6 to TRBJ1-5, with a tentative D call TRBD1 (5 bases). Trimming removed 1 base at V and 1 base at J, with 5 bases between. Germline assignment: CDR1 MNHNY and CDR2 SVGAGI (reference sequence). The CDR3 is 14 amino acids. CDR3 DNA: TGTGCCAGCAGTTACTGGGGGAGCAATCAGCCCCAGCATTTT. Amino acids: CASSYWGSNQPQHF.

V is TRBV28 and J is TRBJ2-2; 7 bases are a match to TRBD1. CDR1 and CDR2 (germline): MDHEN, SYDVKM. V dropped 3 bases and J dropped 1; count of bases not matched to a gene: 2. The CDR3 spans 15 residues. The CDR3 here is CASSFWTGNTGELFF. Written as DNA, the CDR3 is TGTGCCAGCAGTTTTTGGACAGGGAACACCGGGGAGCTGTTTTTT. The full variable domain, in which reference TRBV28 and TRBJ2-2 provide the parts outside the CDR3, is DVKVTQSSRYLVKRTGEKVFLECVQDMDHENMFWYRQDPGLGLRLIYFSYDVKMKEKGDIPEGYSVSREKKERFSLILESASTNQTSMYLCASSFWTGNTGELFFGEGSRLTVL.

This clone has only one observation. This sequence joins TRBV10-3 and TRBJ1-2; D possibly corresponds to TRBD1 (6 bases). Trimming removed 0 bases at V and 6 bases at J, with 11 bases between. Germline V gene sequence: CDR1 ENHRY, CDR2 SYGVKD. The CDR3 is made up of 14 amino acids. The CDR3 here is CAISESEGVDGYTF. The CDR3 DNA is TGTGCCATCAGTGAGTCGGAGGGGGTCGATGGCTACACCTTC.

The rearrangement uses TRBV4-1 and TRBJ2-7, with D hard to call. The CDR3 consists of 15 residues. V lost 3 bases to trimming and J lost 3 bases, with 15 bases between them. The germline gives CDR1 MGHRA, CDR2 YSYEKL. The CDR3 region has the DNA TGCGCCAGCAGCCAGGACCCTGTGGGATTCTACGAGCAGTACTTC. Translating it yields CASSQDPVGFYEQYF.

In regard to this clone: In the same sample, other DNA sequences code for this CDR3. The chain has TRBV2 and TRBJ1-1; D is undetermined. With 3 bases removed from V and 0 bases from J, the gap between germline ends came to 8 bases. Germline V gives CDR1 SNHLY, CDR2 FYNNEI. This CDR3 has 14 amino acids. The CDR3 coding sequence is TGTGCCAGCAGTGAGGGGATCCTGAACACTGAAGCTTTCTTT. This codes for CASSEGILNTEAFF.

The J gene is TRBJ2-1, the V gene TRBV7-8, with no clear D. Germline CDR1 reads SGHVS; CDR2 reads FQNEAQ. The CDR3 extends over 16 amino acids. Trimming took off 1 base at V and 0 bases at J, with 10 bases between the two ends. For the CDR3, the DNA is TGTGCCAGCAGCTTAGACGGAAAGTCCTCCTACAATGAGCAGTTCTTC. As protein: CASSLDGKSSYNEQFF.

The V call is TRBV2, the J call TRBJ2-7, with TRBD1 as a possible D gene (6 bases). CDR1 and CDR2 (germline): SNHLY, FYNNEI. V lost 2 bases and J 1 base, leaving 12 bases between the germline ends. This CDR3 comprises 15 residues. Here the CDR3 DNA reads TGTGCCAGCAGTGAAAGGACAGCGCCTTCCTACGAGCAGTACTTC. Translating it yields CASSERTAPSYEQYF.

The V gene is TRBV4-1, the J gene TRBJ2-3; TRBD2 aligns across 7 bases. Trimming removed 4 bases from V and 6 bases from J; junction bases left unmatched: 10. The CDR3 consists of 15 residues. In germline, CDR1 is MGHRA, CDR2 YSYEKL. CDR3 in amino acids: CASSLLAFDKDTQYF. CDR3 DNA: TGCGCCAGCAGCCTACTAGCGTTTGATAAGGATACGCAGTATTTT.